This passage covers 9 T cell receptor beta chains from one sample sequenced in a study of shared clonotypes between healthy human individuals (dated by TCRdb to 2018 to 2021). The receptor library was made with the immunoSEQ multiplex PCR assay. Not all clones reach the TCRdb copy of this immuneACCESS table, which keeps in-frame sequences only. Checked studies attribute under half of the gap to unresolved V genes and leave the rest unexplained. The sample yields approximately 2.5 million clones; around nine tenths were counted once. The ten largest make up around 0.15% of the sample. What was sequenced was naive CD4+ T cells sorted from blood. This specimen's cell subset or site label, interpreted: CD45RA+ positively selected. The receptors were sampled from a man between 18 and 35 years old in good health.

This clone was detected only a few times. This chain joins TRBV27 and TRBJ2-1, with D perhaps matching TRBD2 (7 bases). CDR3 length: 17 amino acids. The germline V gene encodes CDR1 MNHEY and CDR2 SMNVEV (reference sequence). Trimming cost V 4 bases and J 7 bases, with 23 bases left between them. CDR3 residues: CASSSPGGGPGRNEQFF. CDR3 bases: TGTGCCAGCAGTTCGCCCGGCGGGGGCCCTGGGAGGAATGAGCAGTTCTTC.

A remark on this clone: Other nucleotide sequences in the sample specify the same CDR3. In nucleotides, the CDR3 is TGTGCCAGCAGTTCATTAGGGAACACTGAAGCTTTCTTT. Residues: CASSSLGNTEAFF. This chain links TRBV6-5 with TRBJ1-1; D is uncertain. The CDR3 has 13 residues. Per germline, CDR1 MNHEY and CDR2 SVGAGI. The ends were cut back, 4 bases at V and 1 base at J, with 7 bases in the middle.

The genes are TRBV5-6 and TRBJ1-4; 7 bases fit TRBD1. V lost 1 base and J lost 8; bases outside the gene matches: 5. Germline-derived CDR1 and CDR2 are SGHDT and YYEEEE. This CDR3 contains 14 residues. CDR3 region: CASSLRQGREKLFF. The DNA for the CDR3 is TGTGCCAGCAGCTTGCGACAGGGCAGGGAAAAACTGTTTTTT.

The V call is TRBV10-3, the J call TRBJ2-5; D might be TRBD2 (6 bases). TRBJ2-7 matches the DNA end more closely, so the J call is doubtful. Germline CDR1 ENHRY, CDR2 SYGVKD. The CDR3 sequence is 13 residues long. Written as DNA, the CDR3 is TGTGCCATCAGTGGAACGGAGGGCTACGAGCAGTACTTC. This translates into CAISGTEGYEQYF.

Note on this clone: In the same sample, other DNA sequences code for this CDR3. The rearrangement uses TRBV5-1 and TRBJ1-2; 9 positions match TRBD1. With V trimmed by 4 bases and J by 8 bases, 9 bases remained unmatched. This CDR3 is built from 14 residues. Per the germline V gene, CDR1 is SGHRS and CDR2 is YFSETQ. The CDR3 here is CASSLGQGIYGYTF. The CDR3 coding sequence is TGCGCCAGCAGCCTCGGACAGGGGATTTACGGCTACACCTTC.

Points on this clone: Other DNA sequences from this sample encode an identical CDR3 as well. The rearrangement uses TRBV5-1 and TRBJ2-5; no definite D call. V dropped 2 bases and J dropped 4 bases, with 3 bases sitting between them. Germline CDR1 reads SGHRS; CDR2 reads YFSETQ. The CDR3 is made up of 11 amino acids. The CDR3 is CASSFLETQYF. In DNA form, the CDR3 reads TGCGCCAGCAGCTTCTTAGAGACCCAGTACTTC.

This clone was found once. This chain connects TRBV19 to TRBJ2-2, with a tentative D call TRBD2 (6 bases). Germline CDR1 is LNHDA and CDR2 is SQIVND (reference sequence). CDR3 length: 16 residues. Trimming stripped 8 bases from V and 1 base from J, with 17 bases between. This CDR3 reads CASSTGVGLNTGELFF. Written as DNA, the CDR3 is TGTGCCAGTTCTACGGGAGTGGGGCTGAACACCGGGGAGCTGTTTTTT.

In nucleotides, the CDR3 is TGTGCCAGCAGTTTAAGAGGGCCGGGCAATCAGCCCCAGCATTTT. Its translation is CASSLRGPGNQPQHF. The chain links TRBV28 to TRBJ1-5; D call uncertain. V was cut by 2 bases and J by 2 bases, with 10 bases left in between. Germline loops: CDR1 MDHEN, CDR2 SYDVKM. This CDR3 comprises 15 residues.

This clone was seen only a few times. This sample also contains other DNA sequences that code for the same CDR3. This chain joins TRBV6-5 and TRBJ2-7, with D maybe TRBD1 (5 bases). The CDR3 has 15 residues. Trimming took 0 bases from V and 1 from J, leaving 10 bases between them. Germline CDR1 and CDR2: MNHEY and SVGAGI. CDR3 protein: CASSYSSQGSYEQYF. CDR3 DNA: TGTGCCAGCAGTTACTCGTCGCAGGGTTCCTACGAGCAGTACTTC.